The clone carrying this TCR beta chain appeared once. Germline loops: CDR1 KGHSH, CDR2 LQKENI. V was cut by 5 bases and J by 0 bases, with 10 bases left in between. The CDR3 extends over 15 amino acids. A multiplex PCR was run with 60 Vbeta primers and 13 Jbeta primers. TCRdb's table, derived via immunoSEQ multiplex PCR, lists solely in-frame clones and lacks some. The profile shows fewer than 250,000 clones, about 87% of them singletons. The source of the sample is a study of cytomegalovirus exposure and HLA in healthy donors. This clonotype was obtained from a man aged 30-40 years in good health and CMV-seronegative. The specimen sequenced was PBMCs. The gene calls are TRBV18 and TRBJ1-4; D might be TRBD1 (5 bases). In DNA form, the CDR3 reads TGTGCCAGCTCAAGCTACAGGTCAACTAATGAAAAACTGTTTTTT. Amino acids: CASSSYRSTNEKLFF.